This T cell receptor beta chain was sequenced in a study of CDR3 diversity in severe acne. Each CDR3 protein gets one entry after TCRdb re-called the PCR reads with MiXCR. The sample consists of some 84,000 distinct CDR3 sequences, 45% to 55% of them appearing once. The CDR3 extends over 16 amino acids. Trimming removed 3 bases from V and 4 bases from J; junction bases left unmatched: 12. The germline CDR1 and CDR2 sequences are DFQATT and SNEGSKA (reference sequence). The origin of this receptor is a male donor in good health, without acne. Sequenced sample: blood. This chain links TRBV20-1 with TRBJ2-5; 9 bases match TRBD1. CDR3 amino acids: CSASFRGQGGRETQYF. CDR3 nucleotides: TGCAGTGCTAGTTTTCGGGGACAGGGAGGGCGAGAGACCCAGTACTTC.